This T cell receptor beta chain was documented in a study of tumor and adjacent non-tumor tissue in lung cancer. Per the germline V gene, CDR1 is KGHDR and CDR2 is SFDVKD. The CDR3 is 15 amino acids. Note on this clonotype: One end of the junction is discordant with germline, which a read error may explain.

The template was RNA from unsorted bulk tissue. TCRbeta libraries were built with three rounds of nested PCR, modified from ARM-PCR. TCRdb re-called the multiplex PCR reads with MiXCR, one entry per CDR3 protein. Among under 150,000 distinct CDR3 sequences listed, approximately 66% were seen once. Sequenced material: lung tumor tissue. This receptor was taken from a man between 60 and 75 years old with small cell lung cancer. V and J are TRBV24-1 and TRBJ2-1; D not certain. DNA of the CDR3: TGTGCCACCGGTGATTATGGACCGAGGAGAAAGGAGCAGTTCTTC. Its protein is CATGDYGPRRKEQFF.